This T cell receptor (beta chain) was recorded in a study of Ad26.COV2.S vaccination and SARS-CoV-2 variants (dated by TCRdb to the early 2020s). Concerning the study at large: Vaccine-arm donors came from COV1001, a multicentre, randomized, double-blind, placebo-controlled phase I-IIa trial of Ad26.COV2.S in healthy adults. The specificity and breadth of SARS-CoV-2-reactive T cell receptors after Ad26.COV2.S vaccination were assessed by TCRbeta repertoire sequencing. Investigators remained blinded to trial group allocation during experiments and outcome assessment. Trial participants were randomized into five groups of five: low-dose or high-dose Ad26.COV2.S given once or twice, or placebo on both occasions. Dosing of Ad26.COV2.S was intramuscular, at either 5x10^10 or 1x10^11 viral particles, delivered as one shot or as two shots spaced 56 days apart. A total of some 30 samples were included in the TCR-sequenced set, comprising roughly 19 Ad26.COV2.S vaccine recipients, 5 placebo recipients and 8 SARS-CoV-2 convalescent individuals. Points the paper makes about the study in general: The authors noted that the TCR breadth and depth analyses may have underestimated total T cell responses. Higher spike-specific TCR breadth was observed in Ad26.COV2.S recipients than in placebo recipients (P = 0.0014). The study was not powered for comparison of responses between vaccine doses or regimens. After vaccination, substantial breadth of spike-specific CD8+ and CD4+ T cell responses was reported. Vaccine and placebo recipients had similar non-spike TCR breadth, a finding consistent with the vaccine containing only spike.

This clone appeared a few times. Its antigen is still unknown. No much larger clone is present one base from it, and per-base qualities are unavailable. The immunoSEQ Assay was used to sequence TCRbeta CDR3 regions. After extraction, genomic DNA underwent amplification by bias-controlled multiplex PCR, followed by high-throughput sequencing. As for the authors' bioinformatics: To quantify the absolute abundance of every unique TCRbeta CDR3 region, sequences were collapsed and filtered. T cell fraction was estimated by normalization of TCRbeta template counts to usable DNA, with usable DNA being measured through amplification of reference genes present in all nucleated cells. Repertoire TCRs were annotated as SARS-CoV-2-specific by exact matching of V gene, CDR3 amino acid sequence and J gene to a known reactive TCR set. The reference SARS-CoV-2 TCR set was derived from MIRA and filtered for enrichment in COVID-19-positive ImmuneCODE repertoires, a step that removed public or cross-reactive TCRs. Drawing on the MIRA antigens, annotated TCRs were analysed further at the level of specific ORF or position within ORF. Depth was the summed frequency of annotated unique rearrangements, while breadth was defined as annotated unique rearrangements over total unique productive rearrangements. TCR breadth was compared between groups using two-sided Wilcoxon rank-sum tests. The table was pulled from immuneACCESS by TCRdb, which kept in-frame rearrangements only. Such tables lose some clones; where checked, under half of the loss comes from unresolved V genes, and the rest has no known cause. V, J and clone size derive from that table, while D and trimming were established from the DNA sequence. This sample is represented by 510,000 or so clones; about 83% of them were singletons. Around 13% of the sample is held by the ten biggest clonotypes.

The treatment or condition tag for this specimen amounts to: roughly 18 received Ad26.COV2.S at low or high dose, single or two shots; about 5 received placebo; per-sample allocation not given. For vaccine and placebo recipients, the sequenced repertoires came from samples collected on day 63 after the first injection. In Cohort 1b, about 25 adults aged 18-55 years were enrolled at a single site in Boston, USA, between 29 July and 7 August 2020. Ad26.COV2.S was a replication-incompetent adenovirus type 26 vector expressing a prefusion-stabilized SARS-CoV-2 spike protein from the original Wuhan strain. For this chain, trimming is 2 bases at the V end and 2 bases at the J end, and the number of junction bases without a gene match is 2. From its cysteine to its phenylalanine, the CDR3 spans 15 amino acids. Here the CDR3 DNA is all that survives: 45 bases in frame from base 1. Reading the germline V gene (reference sequence) gives CDR1 MNHNY and CDR2 SVGAGI.

The source material was peripheral blood, sampled in a trial of Ad26.COV2.S vaccine versus placebo. Here the chain combines TRBV6-6 and TRBJ1-2; TRBD1 fits 10 bases in the junction. The source is a person between 18 and 59 years old who received the Ad26.COV2.S COVID-19 vaccine or a placebo. The encoded CDR3 is CASSYGTGANYGYTF. Read as DNA, the sequence is TGTGCCAGCAGTTACGGGACAGGGGCGAACTATGGCTACACCTTC.